The 14 T cell receptor beta chains below all came from one sample that was sequenced in a study of T cell changes during pregnancy in multiple sclerosis. Clones were read by immunoSEQ multiplex PCR, and TCRdb kept only the in-frame ones, dropping some. The sample shows about 96,000 clones, 85% to 95% of them seen only once. The sample consisted of peripheral blood, taken in the first trimester of pregnancy. The receptors derive from a female donor with multiple sclerosis, enrolled in a pregnancy study.

This CDR3 reads CASSSRLAGVDNEQFF. As DNA, the CDR3 is TGTGCCAGCAGTTCCCGACTAGCGGGAGTCGACAATGAGCAGTTCTTC. The chain uses TRBV28 and TRBJ2-1; 12 bases align to TRBD2. Germline V gene sequence: CDR1 MDHEN, CDR2 SYDVKM. The CDR3 has 16 amino acids. V lost 4 bases to trimming and J lost 5 bases; unmatched junction nucleotides: 6.

V gene TRBV15 combines with J gene TRBJ2-2, with D perhaps matching TRBD2 (6 bases). CDR1 LNHNV and CDR2 YYDKDF come from the germline V gene (reference sequence). The CDR3 totals 18 residues. V lost 0 bases and J lost 1, with 15 bases in between. The CDR3 is CATSRDPGGAQNTGELFF. The CDR3 region has the DNA TGTGCCACCAGCAGAGATCCAGGAGGGGCGCAGAACACCGGGGAGCTGTTTTTT. Full variable domain (remainder filled in from reference TRBV15 and TRBJ2-2): DAMVIQNPRYQVTQFGKPVTLSCSQTLNHNVMYWYQQKSSQAPKLLFHYYDKDFNNEADTPDNFQSRRPNTSFCFLDIRSPGLGDTAMYLCATSRDPGGAQNTGELFFGEGSRLTVL.

About this clone: Germline and junction disagree at one end, which may indicate a read error. This rearrangement joins TRBV7-9 to TRBJ2-7, with D perhaps matching TRBD1 (6 bases). CDR3 length equals 12 residues. Germline CDR1 SEHNR, CDR2 FQNEAQ (reference sequence). The CDR3 protein is CASSQQQGHALF. The CDR3 coding sequence is TGTGCCAGCAGCCAACAGCAGGGACACGCCTTATTC.

V usage is TRBV27 and J usage is TRBJ1-2, with 7 positions matching TRBD1. V gave up 10 bases and J gave up 7 bases; unmatched junction bases: 6. The CDR3 has 11 residues. Germline assignment: CDR1 MNHEY and CDR2 SMNVEV (reference sequence). The CDR3 region has the DNA TGTGCCACCGGACAGGACGGTGGCTACACCTTC. Amino acid sequence: CATGQDGGYTF.

This chain's CDR3 is CAISEWAGGGTGELFF. As DNA, the CDR3 is TGTGCCATCAGTGAGTGGGCGGGAGGAGGAACCGGGGAGCTGTTTTTT. The chain is built from TRBV10-3 and TRBJ2-2; 8 nucleotides match TRBD2. J gave up 5 bases and V 1 base, and 6 bases lay outside the gene matches. Germline-derived CDR1 and CDR2 are ENHRY and SYGVKD. The CDR3 length is 16 residues.

This clone has just one count. The rearrangement links TRBV2 to TRBJ1-1; tentative D call: TRBD1 (5 bases). CDR3 length: 14 amino acids. Per the germline V gene, CDR1 is SNHLY and CDR2 is FYNNEI. V was trimmed by 6 bases and J by 1 base, leaving 12 bases between them. The CDR3 here is CASRDRTGNTEAFF. CDR3 DNA sequence: TGTGCCAGCAGGGACCGTACAGGGAACACTGAAGCTTTCTTT.

The V call is TRBV6-1, the J call TRBJ2-7; 8 nucleotides align to TRBD2. Trimming removed 8 bases from V and 1 base from J; junction bases left unmatched: 10. Germline values: CDR1 MNHNS, CDR2 SASEGT. This CDR3 has 15 residues. In DNA, the CDR3 is TGTGCCAGCTCCACCGAGGCTAGCGGGTCCTACGAGCAGTACTTC. Amino acids: CASSTEASGSYEQYF.

This chain joins TRBV7-3 and TRBJ2-1; unclear D gene. V dropped 5 bases and J dropped 2 bases, with 7 bases sitting between them. The CDR3 length is 13 residues. CDR1 and CDR2 from the germline V gene are SGHTA and FQGTGA. The CDR3 loop reads CASSPTAYNEQFF. In DNA form, the CDR3 reads TGTGCCAGCAGCCCTACGGCCTACAATGAGCAGTTCTTC.

J is TRBJ2-3 and V is TRBV7-2; 11 bases align to TRBD2. The germline V gene encodes CDR1 SGHTA and CDR2 FQGNSA. There are 18 residues in the CDR3. V was pared by 5 bases and J by 1 base, with 11 bases of the junction left unmatched. CDR3 residues: CASSVTSGRSWGTDTQYF. In DNA, the CDR3 is TGTGCCAGCAGCGTTACTAGCGGGAGATCGTGGGGCACAGATACGCAGTATTTT.

This clone was counted once. The J gene is TRBJ2-5, the V gene TRBV20-1; weak D call: TRBD1 (5 bases). Trimming cost V 3 bases and J 5 bases, with 7 bases left between them. The V gene's germline CDR1 is DFQATT and CDR2 SNEGSKA (reference sequence). The length of the CDR3 is 11 residues. CDR3 amino acids: CSARGRETQYF. CDR3 in DNA: TGCAGTGCTAGGGGGCGGGAGACCCAGTACTTC.

This chain connects TRBV19 to TRBJ2-5; D possibly corresponds to TRBD2 (5 bases). There are 11 residues in the CDR3. The V gene's germline CDR1 is LNHDA and CDR2 SQIVND (reference sequence). V gave up 8 bases and J gave up 5 bases, with 9 bases separating them. DNA for the CDR3: TGTGCCAGTGAACTAGGGGAGACCCAGTACTTC. It is translated as CASELGETQYF.

The V and J genes are TRBV5-5 and TRBJ2-2; TRBD2 matches 9 bases. The CDR3 spans 16 residues. V was clipped by 4 bases and J by 6 bases; unmatched bases: 10. Germline V CDR1 and CDR2: SGHKS, YYEKEE (reference sequence). CDR3 sequence (DNA): TGTGCCAGCAGCCGGGGGGCGGGAGGGCCCTCCGGGGAGCTGTTTTTT. It translates to CASSRGAGGPSGELFF.

This rearrangement joins TRBV27 to TRBJ2-1; 10 bases align to TRBD2. This CDR3 region has 13 residues. J gave up 4 bases and V 10 bases, and 4 bases lay outside the gene matches. Germline CDR1 and CDR2: MNHEY and SMNVEV (reference sequence). The CDR3 DNA reads as TGTGCCACCAAGCGGGAGGGATACAATGAGCAGTTCTTC. Amino acids: CATKREGYNEQFF.

This chain links TRBV27 with TRBJ2-1; 8 nucleotides match TRBD1. After removal of 6 bases from V and 6 bases from J, the junction contained 10 bases not matched to a gene. This CDR3 is built from 15 residues. Germline-derived CDR1 and CDR2 are MNHEY and SMNVEV (reference sequence). The chain's CDR3 is CASRKQDRVVNEQFF. DNA for the CDR3: TGTGCCAGCAGAAAACAGGACAGGGTCGTCAATGAGCAGTTCTTC.